The 5 T cell receptor beta chains in this list originate from one sample, sequenced in a study of blood T cell repertoires in COVID-19. TCRdb's copy holds only in-frame clones and misses some; the assay was immunoSEQ multiplex PCR. The profile shows around 92,000 clones, around 67% of them singletons. The sample comprised peripheral blood. The receptors were gathered from a man between 70 and 80 years old with COVID-19, enrolled during active disease.

The V gene is TRBV30, the J gene TRBJ1-6, with 10 bases aligning to TRBD1. The CDR3 covers 14 residues. Losses at the gene ends were 0 bases for V and 9 bases for J; bases not matched to a gene: 2. Germline CDR1 is GTSNPN and CDR2 is SVGIG (reference sequence). CDR3 region: CAWSVGTGVSPLHF. The CDR3 DNA is TGTGCCTGGAGTGTGGGGACAGGGGTTTCACCCCTCCACTTT.

V and J are TRBV9 and TRBJ1-4, with a weak D call TRBD1 (5 bases). The CDR3 loop spans 14 amino acids. Germline values: CDR1 SGDLS, CDR2 YYNGEE. Trimming stripped 3 bases from V and 7 bases from J, with 13 bases between. CDR3 region: CASSGGGATEKLFF. The CDR3 DNA reads as TGTGCCAGCAGCGGGGGCGGGGCCACTGAAAAACTGTTTTTT. Together with reference TRBV9 and TRBJ1-4, the CDR3 gives the full variable domain: DSGVTQTPKHLITATGQRVTLRCSPRSGDLSVYWYQQSLDQGLQFLIQYYNGEERAKGNILERFSAQQFPDLHSELNLSSLELGDSALYFCASSGGGATEKLFFGSGTQLSVL.

This clone came up a few times. The V and J genes are TRBV2 and TRBJ1-1, with D possibly being TRBD1 (5 bases). The CDR3 spans 15 residues. The V gene's germline CDR1 is SNHLY and CDR2 FYNNEI. Trimming shortened V by 2 bases and J by 5 bases, and 15 bases separated the two germline ends. The CDR3 region has the DNA TGTGCCAGCAGTGAAACGGGCCTAAAGGGGACTGAAGCTTTCTTT. It encodes CASSETGLKGTEAFF. Complete variable domain (other parts from reference TRBV2 and TRBJ1-1): EPEVTQTPSHQVTQMGQEVILRCVPISNHLYFYWYRQILGQKVEFLVSFYNNEISEKSEIFDDQFSVERPDGSNFTLKIRSTKLEDSAMYFCASSETGLKGTEAFFGQGTRLTVV.

The chain carries TRBV19 and TRBJ1-1, with D perhaps matching TRBD1 (6 bases). Germline loops: CDR1 LNHDA, CDR2 SQIVND (reference sequence). The CDR3 is 14 residues long. Trimming shortened V by 4 bases and J by 1 base, and 10 bases separated the two germline ends. CDR3 nucleotides: TGTGCCAGTAGTACTCGACAGGCGAACACTGAAGCTTTCTTT. It translates to CASSTRQANTEAFF.

This clone was seen once. The rearrangement links TRBV6-5 to TRBJ2-6; 7 bases fit TRBD2. V shed 2 bases, J shed 2 bases, and the junction held 3 bases outside the gene matches. Germline loops: CDR1 MNHEY, CDR2 SVGAGI. CDR3 size: 16 residues. The CDR3 is CASSYGREPGANVLTF. CDR3 DNA: TGTGCCAGCAGTTACGGGAGGGAGCCTGGGGCCAACGTCCTGACTTTC.